Reported below is one TCR beta chain. Possible read error: a much larger clone is one base away. Researchers drew blood RNA from unsorted whole blood and extracted germline DNA as well. Synthesis of TCR beta cDNA was carried out from about 540 ng total RNA with a constant-region primer. The TCR beta library was amplified through three nested multiplex PCR rounds in a modified ARM-PCR procedure. Each of the first two PCR rounds ran roughly 9 cycles with TRBV1-TRBV30 forward and C-beta reverse primers. In TCRdb, the multiplex PCR reads were re-called with MiXCR into one record per CDR3 protein. The profile shows about 300,000 distinct CDR3 sequences, over 55% of them singletons. This sample is part of a study of tumor-infiltrating lymphocytes in primary liver carcinoma. Trimming at V came to 6 bases and at J to 5 bases, leaving 7 bases not matched to a gene. This CDR3 spans 15 amino acids. CDR1 and CDR2 (germline): MNHNS, SASEGT.

The material sequenced was peripheral blood. The V gene is TRBV6-1, the J gene TRBJ2-2, with 9 bases that match TRBD2. The sequence was obtained from a man in his forties with primary liver carcinoma and hepatitis B virus infection. The CDR3: CASSRTSVTTGELFF. The CDR3, as DNA: TGTGCCAGCAGCAGGACTAGCGTGACTACCGGGGAGCTGTTTTTT.